These 13 T cell receptor beta chains share one sample of origin, sequenced in a study of shared clonotypes between healthy human individuals. The method was immunoSEQ multiplex PCR; TCRdb's version includes in-frame clones alone and lacks a portion of them. The sample lists approximately 2,300,000 clones, roughly 90% occurring once. Material: naive CD4+ T cells from PBMCs. Subset: CD45RA+ positively selected. Source of these receptors: a man aged 18 to 29 in good health. Some clones in this sample may be carry-over from other donors' samples.

This clone has a single count. CDR3 sequence reads: CASSQPQPQHF. The CDR3 DNA is TGTGCCAGCAGCCAACCTCAGCCCCAGCATTTT. The V gene is TRBV7-6, the J gene TRBJ1-5; D remains unclear. Germline V gene data show CDR1 as SGHVS and CDR2 as FNYEAQ. This CDR3 contains 11 residues. The germline V and J ends were trimmed by 5 bases and 6 bases, with 5 bases remaining between them.

The table lists this clone with a count of one. This rearrangement joins TRBV7-7 to TRBJ2-6, with no clear D. Trimming took off 5 bases at V and 3 bases at J, with 14 bases between the two ends. The germline V gene encodes CDR1 SSHAT and CDR2 FNYEAQ (reference sequence). This CDR3 is 16 amino acids long. Here the CDR3 reads CASSPTVLGGANVLTF. The CDR3 DNA follows: TGTGCCAGCAGCCCGACGGTCCTGGGTGGGGCCAACGTCCTGACTTTC.

The rearrangement links TRBV29-1 to TRBJ2-7, with TRBD2 matching 7 bases. Germline values: CDR1 SQVTM, CDR2 ANQGSEA. This CDR3 contains 14 residues. V lost 6 bases and J lost 4; bases outside the gene matches: 12. CDR3 protein: CSVALERLAYEQYF. DNA for the CDR3: TGCAGCGTAGCTTTGGAGAGACTAGCTTACGAGCAGTACTTC.

About this clone: The sample carries other DNA sequences with the same CDR3. The chain recombines TRBV11-2 with TRBJ1-3; D possibly corresponds to TRBD1 (5 bases). V was pared by 3 bases and J by 2 bases, with 8 bases between. Looked up from germline, CDR1 is SGHAT and CDR2 is FQNNGV. The CDR3 is 14 residues long. CDR3 in DNA: TGTGCCAGCAGCTTGCAGGGTACTGGAAACACCATATATTTT. Translating it yields CASSLQGTGNTIYF. The full variable domain, rest sourced from reference TRBV11-2 and TRBJ1-3, is EAGVAQSPRYKIIEKRQSVAFWCNPISGHATLYWYQQILGQGPKLLIQFQNNGVVDDSQLPKDRFSAERLKGVDSTLKIQPAKLEDSAVYLCASSLQGTGNTIYFGEGSWLTVV.

The gene calls are TRBV13 and TRBJ2-1; 13 nucleotides align to TRBD2. CDR3 length equals 16 residues. The V gene end was trimmed by 5 bases and the J gene end by 10 bases; junction bases not matched to a gene: 11. Germline-derived CDR1 and CDR2 are PRHDT and FYEKMQ (reference sequence). The CDR3 DNA is TGTGCCAGCAGCGGGCGGACTAGCGGGAGATGGAGGGAGCAGTTCTTC. Translated, it gives CASSGRTSGRWREQFF.

The chain joins TRBV28 to TRBJ2-7; D is perhaps TRBD1 (7 bases). The V end lost 8 bases, the J end lost 1 base, and 18 bases lay between the germline ends. CDR3 length: 15 amino acids. CDR1 MDHEN and CDR2 SYDVKM come from the germline V gene. Written as DNA, the CDR3 is TGTGCCAGCGGCATCAAGCAGGGGGGTTCCTACGAGCAGTACTTC. Its translation is CASGIKQGGSYEQYF.

CDR3 residues: CASSPPSANTIYF. The CDR3 DNA is TGTGCCAGCTCACCACCTTCCGCAAACACCATATATTTT. The chain links TRBV18 to TRBJ1-3, with D uncertain. This CDR3 has 13 amino acids. Germline V gene sequence: CDR1 KGHSH, CDR2 LQKENI. The V end lost 0 bases, the J end lost 6 bases, and 6 bases lay between the germline ends.

In DNA, the CDR3 is TGTGCCAGCAGCTTCAGCGGGAGGGCCGATACGCAGTATTTT. The encoded protein is CASSFSGRADTQYF. V usage is TRBV7-2 and J usage is TRBJ2-3, with 10 nucleotides matching TRBD2. The CDR3 extends over 14 amino acids. V shed 3 bases, J shed 6 bases, and the junction held 3 bases outside the gene matches. Germline CDR1 is SGHTA and CDR2 is FQGNSA.

The chain uses TRBV6-5 and TRBJ2-7; 9 bases align to TRBD2. Germline V gene data show CDR1 as MNHEY and CDR2 as SVGAGI. This CDR3 has 14 amino acids. The junction had 4 bases not matched to a gene; V was cut back by 6 bases and J by 1 base. The CDR3 DNA is TGTGCCAGCAGGGGACTAGCTAGATCCTACGAGCAGTACTTC. Protein product: CASRGLARSYEQYF.

The chain combines TRBV29-1 with TRBJ2-5; D call uncertain. Germline CDR1 SQVTM, CDR2 ANQGSEA. V was trimmed by 0 bases and J by 2 bases, leaving 7 bases between them. The CDR3 has 13 residues. This chain's CDR3 is CSVEDRYQETQYF. The CDR3 coding sequence is TGCAGCGTTGAAGACAGGTATCAAGAGACCCAGTACTTC.

The J gene is TRBJ2-4, the V gene TRBV4-1; 7 bases line up with TRBD1. The CDR3 sequence is 18 residues long. CDR1 and CDR2 from the germline V gene are MGHRA and YSYEKL. The ends lost 1 base at V and 1 base at J; junction bases unmatched: 10. CDR3 coding DNA: TGCGCCAGCAGCCAAGGGACACAGGGGCCTCGGGCCAAAAACATTCAGTACTTC. This gives the protein CASSQGTQGPRAKNIQYF.

The chain links TRBV6-1 to TRBJ2-6; tentatively, D is TRBD2 (5 bases). There are 18 residues in the CDR3. Per the germline V gene, CDR1 is MNHNS and CDR2 is SASEGT. Trimming stripped 2 bases from V and 0 bases from J, with 14 bases between. The CDR3 loop is CASSERASGTSGANVLTF. The CDR3 nucleotides read TGTGCCAGCAGTGAAAGGGCGAGCGGAACCTCTGGGGCCAACGTCCTGACTTTC.

The gene calls are TRBV7-2 and TRBJ2-1; 12 nucleotides line up with TRBD1. V lost 5 bases, J lost 7 bases, and 9 bases stayed unmatched. CDR3 length equals 16 residues. Germline CDR1 reads SGHTA; CDR2 reads FQGNSA. CDR3: CASSEWGTGGGNEQFF. CDR3 nucleotide sequence: TGTGCCAGCAGCGAGTGGGGGACAGGGGGCGGAAATGAGCAGTTCTTC.